A selection of T cell receptor beta chains follows, all from one sample in a study of T cell changes during pregnancy in multiple sclerosis. The method was immunoSEQ multiplex PCR; TCRdb's version includes in-frame clones alone and lacks a portion of them. The sample shows around 50,000 clones, 92% of them seen only once. The sample consisted of CD4+ T cells from peripheral blood mononuclear cells, taken in the second trimester of pregnancy. The receptors were gathered from a female donor with multiple sclerosis, enrolled in a pregnancy study. Both conserved end residues are part of each CDR3. A D gene is named only where the DNA matches it firmly. Clone size is stated in some rows and not others, as once, few, many or a class when expanded.

D,J,size,V,CDR3,DNA
TRBD2,TRBJ2-1,NA,TRBV4-1,CASSQDRREGLNEQFF,TGCGCCAGCAGCCAAGATAGACGGGAGGGCTTGAATGAGCAGTTCTTC
TRBD1,TRBJ1-3,NA,TRBV5-1,CASSTTGDTGNTIYF,TGCGCCAGCAGCACGACAGGGGACACTGGAAACACCATATATTTT
TRBD1,TRBJ1-5,NA,TRBV7-8,CASSSGQDVQPQHF,TGTGCCAGCAGCTCCGGACAGGACGTCCAGCCCCAGCATTTT
NA,TRBJ1-2,NA,TRBV29-1,CSVEDPQGVSYTF,TGCAGCGTTGAAGATCCCCAGGGTGTGAGCTACACCTTC
NA,TRBJ2-7,NA,TRBV21-1,CASSKRLAGVYEQYF,TGTGCCAGCAGCAAGCGACTAGCGGGAGTCTACGAGCAGTACTTC
NA,TRBJ1-5,NA,TRBV16,CASSQAGAANQPQHF,TGTGCCAGCAGCCAAGCGGGGGCTGCAAATCAGCCCCAGCATTTT
NA,TRBJ1-2,NA,TRBV4-1,CASSHPIAGPIPNYGYTF,TGCGCCAGCAGCCACCCTATAGCGGGCCCCATCCCTAACTATGGCTACACCTTC
NA,TRBJ2-1,NA,TRBV11-2,CASSLGLRGSLYNEQFF,TGTGCCAGCAGCTTAGGCCTCCGGGGGAGCCTCTACAATGAGCAGTTCTTC
NA,TRBJ2-2,NA,TRBV7-2,CASSFYRLPGTGELFF,TGTGCCAGCAGCTTTTATCGGCTTCCCGGGACCGGGGAGCTGTTTTTT
TRBD1,TRBJ2-7,few,TRBV14,CASSRVEGANYEQYF,TGTGCCAGCAGCCGCGTTGAGGGGGCCAACTACGAGCAGTACTTC
TRBD1,TRBJ1-1,few,TRBV19,CASSIGSGTGVNTEAFF,TGTGCCAGTAGTATAGGGTCCGGGACAGGGGTTAACACTGAAGCTTTCTTT